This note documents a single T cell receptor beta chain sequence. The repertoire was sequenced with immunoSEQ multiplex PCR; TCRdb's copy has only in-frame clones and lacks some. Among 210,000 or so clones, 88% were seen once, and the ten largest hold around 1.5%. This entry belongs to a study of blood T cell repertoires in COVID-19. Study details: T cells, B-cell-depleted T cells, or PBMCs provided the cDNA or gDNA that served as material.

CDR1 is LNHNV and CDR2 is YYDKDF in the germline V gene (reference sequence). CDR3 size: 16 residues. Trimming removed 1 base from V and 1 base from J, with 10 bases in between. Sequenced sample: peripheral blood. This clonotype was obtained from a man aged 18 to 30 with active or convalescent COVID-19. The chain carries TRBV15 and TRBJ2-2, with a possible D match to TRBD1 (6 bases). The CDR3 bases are TGTGCCACCAGCAGAGGGATGACAGGGAACACCGGGGAGCTGTTTTTT. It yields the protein CATSRGMTGNTGELFF.